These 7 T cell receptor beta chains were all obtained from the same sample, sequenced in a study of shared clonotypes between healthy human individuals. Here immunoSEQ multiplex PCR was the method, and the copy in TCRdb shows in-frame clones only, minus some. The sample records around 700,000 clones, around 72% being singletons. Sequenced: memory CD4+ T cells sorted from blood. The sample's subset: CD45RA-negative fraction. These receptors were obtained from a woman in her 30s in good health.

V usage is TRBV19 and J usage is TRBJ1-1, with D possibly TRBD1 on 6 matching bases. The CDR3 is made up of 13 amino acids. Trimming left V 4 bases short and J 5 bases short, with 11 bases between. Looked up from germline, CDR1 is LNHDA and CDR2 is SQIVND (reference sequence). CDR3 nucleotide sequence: TGTGCCAGTAGTAACAGGGTGGGGACTGAAGCTTTCTTT. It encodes CASSNRVGTEAFF.

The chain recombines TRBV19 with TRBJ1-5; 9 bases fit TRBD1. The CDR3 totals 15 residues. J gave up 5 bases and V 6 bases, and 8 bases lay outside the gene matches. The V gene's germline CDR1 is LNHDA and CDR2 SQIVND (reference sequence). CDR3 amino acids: CASRARDREDQPQHF. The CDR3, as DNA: TGTGCCAGTAGGGCCCGGGACAGGGAGGATCAGCCCCAGCATTTT.

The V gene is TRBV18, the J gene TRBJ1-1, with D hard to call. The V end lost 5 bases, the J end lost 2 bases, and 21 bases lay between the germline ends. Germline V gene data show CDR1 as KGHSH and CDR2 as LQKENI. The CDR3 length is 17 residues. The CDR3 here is CASSSRTGYEINTEAFF. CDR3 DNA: TGTGCCAGCTCATCCAGAACCGGGTATGAAATAAACACTGAAGCTTTCTTT.

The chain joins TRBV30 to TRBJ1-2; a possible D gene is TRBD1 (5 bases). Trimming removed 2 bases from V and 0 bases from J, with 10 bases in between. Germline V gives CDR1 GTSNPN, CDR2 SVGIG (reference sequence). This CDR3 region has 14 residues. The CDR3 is CAWSSTASNYGYTF. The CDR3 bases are TGTGCCTGGAGTTCGACAGCCTCTAACTATGGCTACACCTTC. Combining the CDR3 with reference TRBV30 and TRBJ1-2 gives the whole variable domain SQTIHQWPATLVQPVGSPLSLECTVEGTSNPNLYWYRQAAGRGLQLLFYSVGIGQISSEVPQNLSASRPQDRQFILSSKKLLLSDSGFYLCAWSSTASNYGYTFGSGTRLTVV.

CDR3 sequence reads: CASSESGGRGEQYF. The DNA for the CDR3 is TGCGCCAGCAGTGAGTCAGGGGGGAGGGGGGAGCAGTACTTC. The J gene is TRBJ2-7, the V gene TRBV10-2; D perhaps matches TRBD2 (7 bases). This CDR3 has 14 amino acids. Looked up from germline, CDR1 is WSHSY and CDR2 is SAAADI. V lost 0 bases, J lost 7 bases, and 13 bases lay in between.

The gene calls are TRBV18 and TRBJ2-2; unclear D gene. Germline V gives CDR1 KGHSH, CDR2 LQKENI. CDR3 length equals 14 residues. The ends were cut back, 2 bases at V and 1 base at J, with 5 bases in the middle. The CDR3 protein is CASSPNWNTGELFF. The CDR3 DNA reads TGTGCCAGCTCACCAAACTGGAACACCGGGGAGCTGTTTTTT.

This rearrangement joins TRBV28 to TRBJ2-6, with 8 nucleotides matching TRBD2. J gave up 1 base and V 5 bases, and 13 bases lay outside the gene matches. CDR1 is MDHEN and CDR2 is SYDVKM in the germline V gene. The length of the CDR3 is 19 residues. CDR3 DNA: TGTGCCAGCAGTGGTAAAACACTAGCGGCCCTATCTGGGGCCAACGTCCTGACTTTC. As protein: CASSGKTLAALSGANVLTF.